A single sample is the source of the 21 T cell receptor beta chains below, sequenced in a study of OX40 agonist ivuxolimab in advanced cancers. The method was immunoSEQ multiplex PCR; TCRdb's version includes in-frame clones alone and lacks a portion of them. Here the sample spans 45,000 or so clones, 85% to 90% being singletons. The starting material was CD4+ or CD8+ T cells sorted from blood, obtained in a trial of the OX40 agonist ivuxolimab. The receptors were sampled from an adult with an advanced solid tumor such as melanoma, head and neck, liver or kidney cancer.

The chain couples TRBV7-9 to TRBJ2-6, with D perhaps matching TRBD1 (6 bases). Trimming removed 8 bases at V and 0 bases at J, with 20 bases between. Germline-derived CDR1 and CDR2 are SEHNR and FQNEAQ (reference sequence). The CDR3 is 18 amino acids. The CDR3 here is CASPLTRGGISGANVLTF. The CDR3 DNA is TGTGCCAGCCCCTTAACCAGGGGTGGGATCTCTGGGGCCAACGTCCTGACTTTC. Drawing the rest from reference TRBV7-9 and TRBJ2-6, the complete variable domain is DTGVSQNPRHKITKRGQNVTFRCDPISEHNRLYWYRQTLGQGPEFLTYFQNEAQLEKSRLLSDRFSAERPKGSFSTLEIQRTEQGDSAMYLCASPLTRGGISGANVLTFGAGSRLTVL.

In its sample, this clone was seen a few times. This chain joins TRBV13 and TRBJ2-7; D unclear. Germline V gene sequence: CDR1 PRHDT, CDR2 FYEKMQ (reference sequence). CDR3 length equals 12 residues. The V end lost 1 base, the J end lost 2 bases, and 3 bases lay between the germline ends. CDR3 DNA: TGTGCCAGCAGCTTAGTCCCCTACGAGCAGTACTTC. Translated: CASSLVPYEQYF. The variable domain in full, completed from reference TRBV13 and TRBJ2-7, reads AAGVIQSPRHLIKEKRETATLKCYPIPRHDTVYWYQQGPGQDPQFLISFYEKMQSDKGSIPDRFSAQQFSDYHSELNMSSLELGDSALYFCASSLVPYEQYFGPGTRLTVT.

This clone was observed once. V usage is TRBV13 and J usage is TRBJ2-1, with D perhaps TRBD2 (6 bases). CDR3 length: 15 amino acids. The V end lost 7 bases, the J end lost 5 bases, and 18 bases lay between the germline ends. Germline CDR1 is PRHDT and CDR2 is FYEKMQ (reference sequence). DNA of the CDR3: TGTGCCAGCACCTCTCGGGAAGCGGGTGACAATGAGCAGTTCTTC. Protein sequence: CASTSREAGDNEQFF.

The J gene is TRBJ2-7, the V gene TRBV18; TRBD2 aligns across 7 bases. V shed 2 bases and J 11 bases; nucleotides not matched to a gene: 21. This CDR3 spans 17 amino acids. CDR1 is KGHSH and CDR2 is LQKENI in the germline V gene. The CDR3 protein is CASSPAGRGGPPSSKYF. As DNA, the CDR3 is TGTGCCAGCTCACCAGCGGGGCGCGGGGGACCTCCTTCCTCGAAGTACTTC.

The chain is built from TRBV6-5 and TRBJ1-3, with D perhaps TRBD1 (5 bases). Germline loops: CDR1 MNHEY, CDR2 SVGAGI. Trimming pared 0 bases from V and 4 bases from J, leaving 10 bases between. The CDR3 runs 15 residues. DNA for the CDR3: TGTGCCAGCAGTTACTCAGCAGGGTCGGGAAACACCATATATTTT. Translation gives CASSYSAGSGNTIYF.

The CDR3 bases are TGTGCCTGGTTCACAGGGAAATCTTGGGGTGAGCAGTTCTTC. It is translated as CAWFTGKSWGEQFF. This chain joins TRBV30 and TRBJ2-1; maybe TRBD1 (6 bases). The V end lost 5 bases, the J end lost 9 bases, and 20 bases lay between the germline ends. The CDR3 has 14 residues. From germline, CDR1 is GTSNPN and CDR2 SVGIG (reference sequence).

CDR3 nucleotide sequence: TGTGCCAGCAGTTTAGGGGGACAGGGTAACTACGAGCAGTACTTC. It specifies CASSLGGQGNYEQYF. The chain is built from TRBV27 and TRBJ2-7; 9 bases line up with TRBD1. CDR1 is MNHEY, CDR2 SMNVEV, per germline (reference sequence). Trimming removed 2 bases from V and 3 bases from J; junction bases left unmatched: 5. The CDR3 sequence is 15 residues long.

The chain carries TRBV27 and TRBJ2-7; D possibly corresponds to TRBD1 (6 bases). Deletions cut 5 bases from V and 6 bases from J, with 14 bases between. The CDR3 is 13 amino acids. Germline CDR1 reads MNHEY; CDR2 reads SMNVEV (reference sequence). The CDR3 bases are TGTGCCAGCAGTCCTGGGGGCCCGCGCGAGCAGTACTTC. Its translation is CASSPGGPREQYF.

The chain is built from TRBV4-3 and TRBJ2-2; D remains ambiguous. Per the germline V gene, CDR1 is LGHNA and CDR2 is YSLEER. The CDR3 covers 18 residues. V shed 0 bases and J shed 2 bases, with 16 bases lying between them. The DNA of the CDR3 is TGCGCCAGCAGCCAAGAAGAGTGGGTCGGCAGTAACACCGGGGAGCTGTTTTTT. It is translated as CASSQEEWVGSNTGELFF.

The gene calls are TRBV7-2 and TRBJ1-5; D may be TRBD1 (5 bases). Germline assignment: CDR1 SGHTA and CDR2 FQGNSA. V was cut by 1 base and J by 7 bases, with 17 bases left in between. The CDR3 spans 16 residues. CDR3 region: CASSLGGDLRVQPQHF. Here the CDR3 DNA reads TGTGCCAGCAGCTTAGGGGGGGACCTGAGGGTACAGCCCCAGCATTTT. Drawing the rest from reference TRBV7-2 and TRBJ1-5, the complete variable domain is GAGVSQSPSNKVTEKGKDVELRCDPISGHTALYWYRQSLGQGLEFLIYFQGNSAPDKSGLPSDRFSAERTGGSVSTLTIQRTQQEDSAVYLCASSLGGDLRVQPQHFGDGTRLSIL.

V gene TRBV2 combines with J gene TRBJ2-5; TRBD1 might be the D (5 bases). V was cut by 7 bases and J by 1 base, with 10 bases left in between. Germline lookup yields CDR1 SNHLY and CDR2 FYNNEI. The CDR3 length is 13 residues. The CDR3 here is CASTQGGQETQYF. The CDR3 bases are TGTGCCAGCACGCAGGGTGGCCAAGAGACCCAGTACTTC.

The rearrangement links TRBV30 to TRBJ1-5; D not certain. The CDR3 is 14 residues long. Germline CDR1 is GTSNPN and CDR2 is SVGIG (reference sequence). Trimming cost V 0 bases and J 3 bases, with 9 bases left between them. This chain's CDR3 is CAWSVRGPNQPQHF. In nucleotides, the CDR3 is TGTGCCTGGAGTGTCAGAGGGCCCAATCAGCCCCAGCATTTT.

This clone was counted a few times. The chain is built from TRBV4-1 and TRBJ1-2; a weak D match, TRBD1 (6 bases). Germline V CDR1 and CDR2: MGHRA, YSYEKL. The CDR3 totals 14 residues. Trimming removed 6 bases at V and 5 bases at J, with 16 bases between. CDR3 region: CASSPRTVTYGYTF. The CDR3 DNA is TGCGCCAGCAGTCCGCGGACAGTAACTTATGGCTACACCTTC.

V gene TRBV2 combines with J gene TRBJ1-1, with D perhaps TRBD1 (5 bases). Trimming pared 1 base from V and 0 bases from J, leaving 12 bases between. In germline, CDR1 is SNHLY, CDR2 FYNNEI. CDR3 size: 16 residues. CDR3 DNA sequence: TGTGCCAGCAGTGAAGGCAGGGTACGCATGAACACTGAAGCTTTCTTT. Translating it yields CASSEGRVRMNTEAFF.

V usage is TRBV9 and J usage is TRBJ2-2; 9 bases match TRBD1. Germline-derived CDR1 and CDR2 are SGDLS and YYNGEE. The CDR3 runs to 16 residues. After removal of 3 bases from V and 8 bases from J, the junction contained 11 bases not matched to a gene. As DNA, the CDR3 is TGTGCCAGCAGCGCAGAGCACAGGGGGCGAAAAGGGGAGCTGTTTTTT. It encodes CASSAEHRGRKGELFF.

The chain recombines TRBV28 with TRBJ1-2; TRBD1 aligns across 9 bases. This CDR3 region has 15 residues. After removal of 6 bases from V and 8 bases from J, the junction contained 13 bases not matched to a gene. Germline lookup yields CDR1 MDHEN and CDR2 SYDVKM. CDR3 residues: CASSSGQGRFRGYTF. CDR3 nucleotide sequence: TGTGCCAGCAGCTCAGGACAGGGGCGTTTTAGGGGCTACACCTTC.

The CDR3 region has the DNA TGTGCCAGCAGTACCGACAATGACAGGGGGCGTACGCAGTATTTT. Its protein is CASSTDNDRGRTQYF. V usage is TRBV27 and J usage is TRBJ2-3; 10 nucleotides line up with TRBD1. The CDR3 consists of 15 residues. CDR1 is MNHEY and CDR2 is SMNVEV in the germline V gene (reference sequence). The ends lost 5 bases at V and 8 bases at J; junction bases unmatched: 10.

V is TRBV7-2 and J is TRBJ1-2; D remains unclear. The CDR3 extends over 13 amino acids. Germline V gives CDR1 SGHTA, CDR2 FQGNSA. V lost 1 base and J lost 3, with 6 bases in between. The CDR3 loop reads CASSLVSYYGYTF. The CDR3 nucleotides are TGTGCCAGCAGCTTAGTATCCTACTATGGCTACACCTTC. Filled out from reference TRBV7-2 and TRBJ1-2, the complete variable domain reads GAGVSQSPSNKVTEKGKDVELRCDPISGHTALYWYRQSLGQGLEFLIYFQGNSAPDKSGLPSDRFSAERTGGSVSTLTIQRTQQEDSAVYLCASSLVSYYGYTFGSGTRLTVV.

CDR3: CASSVAPGREQYF. CDR3 DNA sequence: TGTGCCAGCAGCGTAGCTCCGGGGAGAGAGCAGTACTTC. The chain uses TRBV9 and TRBJ2-7, with a tentative D call TRBD2 (5 bases). The CDR3 is 13 residues long. Trimming stripped 0 bases from V and 7 bases from J, with 11 bases between. Germline-derived CDR1 and CDR2 are SGDLS and YYNGEE.

The V gene is TRBV4-3, the J gene TRBJ2-7; 8 nucleotides line up with TRBD1. J was trimmed by 2 bases and V by 0 bases; bases with no gene match: 6. The length of the CDR3 is 16 residues. The germline V gene encodes CDR1 LGHNA and CDR2 YSLEER. The CDR3 DNA reads as TGCGCCAGCAGCCAAGACCAGGGGGCGGGCCCCTACGAGCAGTACTTC. This encodes CASSQDQGAGPYEQYF.

This clone was counted once. The V and J genes are TRBV7-9 and TRBJ1-1; TRBD1 matches 8 bases. V shed 5 bases and J 4 bases; nucleotides not matched to a gene: 12. CDR1 and CDR2 from the germline V gene are SEHNR and FQNEAQ (reference sequence). The CDR3 is made up of 16 amino acids. Here the CDR3 DNA reads TGTGCCAGCAGCCACCGACAGGGGACGGAGGGCACTGAAGCTTTCTTT. Its protein is CASSHRQGTEGTEAFF.